The source of this T cell receptor (beta chain) is a study of blood T cell repertoires in COVID-19. Overall study: Samples of COVID-19 (acute and convalescent) were obtained from the United States, Italy and Spain. Sample material is recorded as cDNA or gDNA derived from T cells, B-cell-depleted T cells, or PBMCs.

CDR1 is SNHLY and CDR2 is FYNNEI in the germline V gene. Trimming removed 6 bases from V and 2 bases from J, with 11 bases in between. The CDR3 has 14 residues. Under the authors' procedure: Amplification with reference gene primers provided the estimates of nucleated cell counts. Using immunoSEQ multiplex PCR, the repertoire was profiled, and TCRdb retains in-frame clones only, with some absent. V, J and clone size were drawn from that table, and D and trimming were deduced from the DNA. This sample has approximately 210,000 clones; about four fifths occur once, and the top ten carry 2.5%. Sequenced: peripheral blood. The V call is TRBV2, the J call TRBJ2-4, with D maybe TRBD1 (6 bases). This sequence originates from a woman between 40 and 50 years old with active or convalescent COVID-19. The CDR3 loop is CASRGGGTKNIQYF. DNA for the CDR3: TGTGCCAGCAGAGGGGGTGGAACCAAAAACATTCAGTACTTC.